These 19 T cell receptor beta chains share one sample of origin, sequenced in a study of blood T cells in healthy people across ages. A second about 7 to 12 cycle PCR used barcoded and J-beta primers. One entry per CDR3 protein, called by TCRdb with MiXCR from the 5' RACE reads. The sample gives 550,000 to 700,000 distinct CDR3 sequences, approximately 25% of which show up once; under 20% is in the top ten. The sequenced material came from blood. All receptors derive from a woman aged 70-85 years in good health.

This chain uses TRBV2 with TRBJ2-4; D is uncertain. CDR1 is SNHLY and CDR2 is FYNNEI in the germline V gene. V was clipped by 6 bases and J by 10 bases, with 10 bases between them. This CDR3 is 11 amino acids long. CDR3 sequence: CASRASGIQYF. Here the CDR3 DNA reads TGTGCCAGCAGGGCCAGTGGAATTCAGTACTTC.

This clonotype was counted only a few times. CDR3 region: CSVGSRGDTEAFF. For the CDR3, the DNA is TGCAGCGTTGGGTCAAGGGGGGACACTGAAGCTTTCTTT. The rearrangement links TRBV29-1 to TRBJ1-1, with D possibly matching TRBD1 (6 bases). Trimming left V 4 bases short and J 3 bases short, with 12 bases between. This CDR3 region has 13 residues. Germline V gives CDR1 SQVTM, CDR2 ANQGSEA.

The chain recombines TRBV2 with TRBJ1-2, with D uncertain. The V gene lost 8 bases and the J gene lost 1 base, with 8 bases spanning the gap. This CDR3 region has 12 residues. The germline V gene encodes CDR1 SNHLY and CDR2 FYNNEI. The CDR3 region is CASVQVNYGYTF. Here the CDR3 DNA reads TGTGCCAGCGTCCAGGTTAACTATGGCTACACCTTC.

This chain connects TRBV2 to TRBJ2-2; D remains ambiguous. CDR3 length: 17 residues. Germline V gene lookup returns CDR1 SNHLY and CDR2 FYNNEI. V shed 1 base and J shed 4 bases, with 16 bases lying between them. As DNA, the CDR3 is TGTGCCAGCAGTGAAGGAGACCTGGAACCGTTCACCGGGGAGCTGTTTTTT. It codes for CASSEGDLEPFTGELFF.

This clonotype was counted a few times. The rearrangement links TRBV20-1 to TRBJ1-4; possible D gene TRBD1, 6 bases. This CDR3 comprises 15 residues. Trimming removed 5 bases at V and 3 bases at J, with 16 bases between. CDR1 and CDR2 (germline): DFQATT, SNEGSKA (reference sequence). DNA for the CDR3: TGCAGTGCTCCCTCCTCTGACAGGCCTAATGAAAAACTGTTTTTT. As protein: CSAPSSDRPNEKLFF.

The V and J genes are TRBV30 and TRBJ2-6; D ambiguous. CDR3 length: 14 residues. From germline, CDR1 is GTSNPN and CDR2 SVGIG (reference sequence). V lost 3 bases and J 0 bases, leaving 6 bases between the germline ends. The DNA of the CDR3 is TGTGCCTGGAGGACCTTCTCTGGGGCCAACGTCCTGACTTTC. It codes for CAWRTFSGANVLTF.

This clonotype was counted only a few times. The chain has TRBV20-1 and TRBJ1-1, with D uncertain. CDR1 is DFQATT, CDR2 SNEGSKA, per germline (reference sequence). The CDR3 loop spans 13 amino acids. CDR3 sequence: CTALRSLNTEAFF. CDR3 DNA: TGCACCGCATTGCGTTCCTTGAACACTGAAGCTTTCTTT.

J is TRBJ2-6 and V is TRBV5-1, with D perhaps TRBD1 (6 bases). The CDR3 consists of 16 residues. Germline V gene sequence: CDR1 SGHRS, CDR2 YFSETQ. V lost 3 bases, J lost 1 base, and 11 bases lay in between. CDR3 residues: CASSSLTGSGANVLTF. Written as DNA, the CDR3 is TGCGCCAGCAGCTCCTTAACAGGGTCTGGGGCCAACGTCCTGACTTTC.

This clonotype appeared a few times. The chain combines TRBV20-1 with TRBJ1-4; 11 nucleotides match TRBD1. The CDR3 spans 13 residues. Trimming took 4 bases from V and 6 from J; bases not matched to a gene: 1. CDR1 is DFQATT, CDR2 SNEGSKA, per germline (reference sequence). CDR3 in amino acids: CSATGQGDEKLFF. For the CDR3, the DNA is TGCAGTGCTACGGGACAGGGGGATGAAAAACTGTTTTTT.

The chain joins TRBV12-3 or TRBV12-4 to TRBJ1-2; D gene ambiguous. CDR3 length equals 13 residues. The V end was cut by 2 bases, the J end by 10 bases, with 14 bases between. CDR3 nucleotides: TGTGCCAGCAGTTTACGGACCGCCTCCACCTACACCTTC. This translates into CASSLRTASTYTF.

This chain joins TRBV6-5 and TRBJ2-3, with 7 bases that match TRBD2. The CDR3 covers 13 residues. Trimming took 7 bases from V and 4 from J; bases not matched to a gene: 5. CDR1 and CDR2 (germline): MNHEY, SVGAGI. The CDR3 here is CASNQREADTQYF. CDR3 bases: TGTGCCAGCAATCAGCGGGAAGCAGATACGCAGTATTTT.

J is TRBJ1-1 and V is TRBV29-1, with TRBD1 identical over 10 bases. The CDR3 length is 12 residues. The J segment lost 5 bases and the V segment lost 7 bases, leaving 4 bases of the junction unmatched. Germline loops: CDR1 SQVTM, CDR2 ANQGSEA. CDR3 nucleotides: TGCAGCGGGGACAGGGGTGGGACTGAAGCTTTCTTT. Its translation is CSGDRGGTEAFF. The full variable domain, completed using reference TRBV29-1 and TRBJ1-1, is SAVISQKPSRDICQRGTSLTIQCQVDSQVTMMFWYRQQPGQSLTLIATANQGSEATYESGFVIDKFPISRPNLTFSTLTVSNMSPEDSSIYLCSGDRGGTEAFFGQGTRLTVV.

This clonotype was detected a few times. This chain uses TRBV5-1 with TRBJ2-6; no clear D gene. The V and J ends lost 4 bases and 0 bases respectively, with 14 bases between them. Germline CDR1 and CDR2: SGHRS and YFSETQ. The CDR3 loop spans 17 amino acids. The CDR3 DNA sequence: TGCGCCAGCAGCCCACCGGACCTGGCCTCTGGGGCCAACGTCCTGACTTTC. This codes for CASSPPDLASGANVLTF.

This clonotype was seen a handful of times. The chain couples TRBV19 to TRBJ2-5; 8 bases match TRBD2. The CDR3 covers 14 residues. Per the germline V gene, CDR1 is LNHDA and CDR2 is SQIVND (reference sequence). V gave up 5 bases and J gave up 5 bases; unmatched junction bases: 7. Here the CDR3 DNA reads TGTGCCAGTAGTTACGGCAGACTAGCGGAGACCCAGTACTTC. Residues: CASSYGRLAETQYF.

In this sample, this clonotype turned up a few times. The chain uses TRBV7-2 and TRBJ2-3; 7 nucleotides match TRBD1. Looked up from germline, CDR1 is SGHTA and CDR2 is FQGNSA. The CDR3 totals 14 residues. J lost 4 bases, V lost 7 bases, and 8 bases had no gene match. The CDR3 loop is CASTWTGPADTQYF. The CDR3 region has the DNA TGTGCCAGCACCTGGACAGGTCCCGCAGATACGCAGTATTTT.

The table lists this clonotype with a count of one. CDR3 residues: CASTPPPGKHAYEQYF. The CDR3 DNA reads as TGTGCCAGCACTCCTCCCCCAGGGAAACATGCCTACGAGCAGTACTTC. The V and J genes are TRBV6-2 or TRBV6-3 and TRBJ2-7; weak D call: TRBD1 (5 bases). V was pared by 7 bases and J by 2 bases, with 21 bases between. The CDR3 sequence is 16 residues long. The germline CDR1 and CDR2 sequences are MNHEY and SVGEGT.

The CDR3 nucleotides read TGCAGTGCTGCGGGACTAGCGGGCACAGATACGCAGTATTTT. Its translation: CSAAGLAGTDTQYF. This rearrangement joins TRBV20-1 to TRBJ2-3, with 11 bases identical to TRBD2. Per the germline V gene, CDR1 is DFQATT and CDR2 is SNEGSKA (reference sequence). V lost 5 bases, J lost 1 base, and 2 bases stayed unmatched. CDR3 length: 14 residues.

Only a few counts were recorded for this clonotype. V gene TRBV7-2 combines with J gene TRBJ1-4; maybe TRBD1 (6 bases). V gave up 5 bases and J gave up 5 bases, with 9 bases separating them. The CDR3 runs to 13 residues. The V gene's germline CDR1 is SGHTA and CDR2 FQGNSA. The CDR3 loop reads CASSQRGNEKLFF. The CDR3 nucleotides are TGTGCCAGCAGCCAGAGGGGGAATGAAAAACTGTTTTTT.

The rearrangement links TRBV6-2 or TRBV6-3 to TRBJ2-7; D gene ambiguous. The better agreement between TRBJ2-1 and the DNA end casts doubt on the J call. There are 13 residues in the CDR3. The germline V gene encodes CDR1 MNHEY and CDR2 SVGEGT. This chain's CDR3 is CASSYSRRNEQFF. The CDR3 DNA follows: TGTGCCAGCAGTTACTCACGGCGGAATGAGCAGTTCTTC.